The entry below gives a single T cell receptor beta chain sequence along with its context. Its antigen is unidentified. These data belong to a study of cytomegalovirus exposure and HLA in healthy donors. As for the study in general: The study placed approximately 78% of its approximately 380 genotyped donors in the Caucasian-associated ancestry cluster. Study conclusions and caveats: When a later analysis compared HLA-associated TCR beta chains with equally common others, the HLA-associated chains turned out to be more clonally expanded and to have lower generation probabilities. After further analysis at a later stage, 15,000 to 20,000 TCR beta sequences were associated with HLA alleles at 0.05 false discovery rate. CMV serostatus alone was available as immune exposure information.

PCR used 60 Vbeta primers and 13 Jbeta primers. Generated by immunoSEQ multiplex PCR, the TCRdb table keeps only in-frame clones and is missing some. Of some 210,000 clones in the sample, roughly 80% were seen once. The CDR3 runs 18 residues. Germline CDR1 reads SGDLS; CDR2 reads YYNGEE. V dropped 0 bases and J dropped 3 bases, with 16 bases sitting between them. This clonotype originated in a male donor in good health and CMV-seronegative. The material sequenced was PBMCs. The V gene is TRBV9, the J gene TRBJ2-6; D might be TRBD2 (5 bases). The CDR3 coding sequence is TGTGCCAGCAGCGTAGGGCGCGGAGGCCCCGATGGGGCCAACGTCCTGACTTTC. Translated: CASSVGRGGPDGANVLTF.